A selection of T cell receptor beta chains follows, all from one sample in a study of identical twins. Each CDR3 protein is one row after TCRdb ran MiXCR on the 5' RACE reads. The sample consists of 350,000 to 450,000 distinct CDR3 sequences, around 20% of them appearing once. The sequenced material came from naive T cells sorted from blood. Receptors were obtained from a man between 50 and 59 years old in good health. CDR3s include the opening cysteine and the closing phenylalanine or tryptophan. D genes are given only for firm matches. The size of a clone is reported for some rows only, either as once, few or many, or as a class for expanded clones.

-	TRBV30	few	TRBJ2-4	TGTGCCTGGAGGGGATCGCAGGCGGCCAAAAACATTCAGTACTTC	CAWRGSQAAKNIQYF
TRBD2	TRBV6-1	-	TRBJ2-3	TGTGCCAGTTACCAAGCGGGGGGGCTCTCAGATACGCAGTATTTT	CASYQAGGLSDTQYF
TRBD2	TRBV6-5	many	TRBJ2-2	TGTGCCAGCAGTTACTGGTCCGGGACTAGTAACACCGGGGAGCTGTTTTTT	CASSYWSGTSNTGELFF
TRBD2	TRBV28	few	TRBJ2-5	TGTGCCAGCAGGGGGAGGGTAAACCAAGAGACCCAGTACTTC	CASRGRVNQETQYF
-	TRBV6-4	-	TRBJ1-5	TGTGCCAGCAAATCACAGGCTTTGGGCAATCAGCCCCAGCATTTT	CASKSQALGNQPQHF
TRBD2	TRBV6-5	few	TRBJ2-2	TGTGCCAGCAGTTACATCGTGATAGCGGGGGGGCATGGCACCGGGGAGCTGTTTTTT	CASSYIVIAGGHGTGELFF
TRBD2	TRBV5-1	many	TRBJ2-3	TGCGCCAGCAGCTACACTAGCGGGAGAGAGCACACAGATACGCAGTATTTT	CASSYTSGREHTDTQYF
TRBD2	TRBV20-1	-	TRBJ2-5	TGCAGTGCTAGAGCGGGACTAGCGGGAGCCCGGAGGCAAGAGACCCAGTACTTC	CSARAGLAGARRQETQYF
TRBD2	TRBV20-1	few	TRBJ2-7	TGCAGTGCTTCAAAAGCGGGGGCCCCGGGCGAGCAGTACTTC	CSASKAGAPGEQYF
-	TRBV12-3/TRBV12-4	few	TRBJ2-1	TGTGCCAGCAGTCTCCTAGGGACAATATACAATGAGCAGTTCTTC	CASSLLGTIYNEQFF
-	TRBV24-1	-	TRBJ2-1	TGTGCCACCAGTGATAAGCTACAGGGACGCTTGTTCTTC	CATSDKLQGRLFF
TRBD1	TRBV29-1	few	TRBJ1-1	TGCAGCGTTGCGGACAGGGGGGAAGCTTTCTTT	CSVADRGEAFF
TRBD2	TRBV11-2	few	TRBJ2-3	TGTGCCAGCAGCGCCGGGACTAGCCCCATGGATACGCAGTATTTT	CASSAGTSPMDTQYF
TRBD1	TRBV20-1	few	TRBJ1-6	TGCAGTGCTAGAGATCCCAGACAGGGGAAGGCACCCCTCCACTTT	CSARDPRQGKAPLHF
TRBD2	TRBV20-1	few	TRBJ2-7	TGCAGTGCTAGGAAGCGGGAGTTAATTCACGAGCAGTACTTC	CSARKRELIHEQYF
TRBD1	TRBV6-5	-	TRBJ1-4	TGTGCCAGCAGTTACTCAGGGCAGGGGGAGGAAAAACTGTTTTTT	CASSYSGQGEEKLFF
TRBD2	TRBV2	many	TRBJ2-7	TGTGCCAGCAGTGAAGCATGGGGGGGGGACGGGTACTACGAGCAGTACTTC	CASSEAWGGDGYYEQYF
-	TRBV3-1	-	TRBJ1-2	TGTGCCAGCAGCCAGCCAGGGATGAACTATGGCTACACCTTC	CASSQPGMNYGYTF
TRBD2	TRBV20-1	many	TRBJ2-3	TGCAGTGCTACTAGCGGCCACACAGATACGCAGTATTTT	CSATSGHTDTQYF
-	TRBV27	few	TRBJ2-5	TGTGCCAGCAGTTTCGTATCGACAGGAGGAGAGACCCAGTACTTC	CASSFVSTGGETQYF
-	TRBV28	-	TRBJ1-4	TGTGCCAGCAGTTTCTGGTCACAGGAGGGGAAACTGTTTTTT	CASSFWSQEGKLFF
-	TRBV7-8	-	TRBJ2-5	TGTGCCAGCAGCCCCGGGACACCCCATAGGTACCAAGAGACCCAGTACTTC	CASSPGTPHRYQETQYF
-	TRBV7-2	-	TRBJ2-1	TGTGCCAGCAGCTCCCTTTGGAGGGGGGGCAATGAGCAGTTCTTC	CASSSLWRGGNEQFF
TRBD2	TRBV7-2	many	TRBJ2-1	TGTGCCAGCAGCACAGGACTAGCGGGAGAAAATGAGCAGTTCTTC	CASSTGLAGENEQFF
-	TRBV12-3/TRBV12-4	few	TRBJ2-5	TGTGCCAGCAGTTTTGGAGGAGGTCCCGGGGTGGAGACCCAGTACTTC	CASSFGGGPGVETQYF
-	TRBV20-1	many	TRBJ2-7	TGCAGTGCTAGAGGGCCCCACCTTACGGTGCAGTACTTC	CSARGPHLTVQYF
TRBD2	TRBV20-1	-	TRBJ2-3	TGCAGTGCTAGAAATAGCGGGGGGGCAGATACGCAGTATTTT	CSARNSGGADTQYF
-	TRBV20-1	many	TRBJ2-1	TGCAGTGCTAGCCACGGGGGCGATGAGCAGTTCTTC	CSASHGGDEQFF
-	TRBV14	many	TRBJ2-7	TGTGCCAGCAGCCTTATAGGGAGTGCCACCTACGAGCAGTACTTC	CASSLIGSATYEQYF
-	TRBV29-1	many	TRBJ1-6	TGCAGCGTTTCCCAGGGGTTGGATTCACCCCTCCACTTT	CSVSQGLDSPLHF
-	TRBV4-2	many	TRBJ2-1	TGTGCCAGCAGCCAAGAAGGGCGGGCCGCCTACAATGAGCAGTTCTTC	CASSQEGRAAYNEQFF
-	TRBV15	many	TRBJ1-1	TGTGCCACCAGCAGAGATCCCCGGATGAACACTGAAGCTTTCTTT	CATSRDPRMNTEAFF
-	TRBV12-3/TRBV12-4	few	TRBJ2-5	TGTGCCAGCAGAGACAGCCGGGAAACCCAGTACTTC	CASRDSRETQYF
-	TRBV3-1	-	TRBJ2-1	TGTGCCAGCAGCCAAGAGAGGGTGAGAGGCGGCTACAATGAGCAGTTCTTC	CASSQERVRGGYNEQFF
TRBD2	TRBV7-9	-	TRBJ2-2	TGTGCCAGCAGCCAAGGGACTAGCGGGTACACCGGGGAGCTGTTTTTT	CASSQGTSGYTGELFF
TRBD2	TRBV4-2	many	TRBJ2-3	TGTGCCAGCAGCCAAGGGCTAGCGGGGTCATCAGATACGCAGTATTTT	CASSQGLAGSSDTQYF
TRBD2	TRBV20-1	-	TRBJ2-4	TGCAGTGCGGGACTAGCGGGGGCCAAAAACATTCAGTACTTC	CSAGLAGAKNIQYF
TRBD2	TRBV4-3	-	TRBJ2-3	TGCGCCAGCAGCCAATTTTGGAGCGGGAGCGTGGATACGCAGTATTTT	CASSQFWSGSVDTQYF
TRBD2	TRBV7-2	many	TRBJ2-2	TGTGCCAGCAGCCGCGGGGGTGCCCAGGTGGGGCTGTTTTTT	CASSRGGAQVGLFF
TRBD1	TRBV29-1	many	TRBJ1-1	TGCAGCGCTAGACAGGGGGTCACTGAAGCTTTCTTT	CSARQGVTEAFF
-	TRBV20-1	few	TRBJ2-1	TGCAGTGCTAAGTTTCGAGTTAATGAGCAGTTCTTC	CSAKFRVNEQFF
TRBD2	TRBV28	-	TRBJ2-7	TGTGCCAGTTTACTTAGCGGGATCTCTTTATGGGAGCAGTACTTC	CASLLSGISLWEQYF
-	TRBV28	-	TRBJ2-1	TGTGCCAGCAGTTCGACCGCGCTGGCCTACAATGAGCAGTTCTTC	CASSSTALAYNEQFF
-	TRBV2	many	TRBJ2-1	TGTGCCAGCAGTGAAGGCGGGACAACCTACAATGAGCAGTTCTTC	CASSEGGTTYNEQFF
-	TRBV30	-	TRBJ1-3	TGTGCCTGGAGTACCTGGGGGCACGGAAACACCATATATTTT	CAWSTWGHGNTIYF
TRBD2	TRBV6-5	-	TRBJ2-2	TGTGCCAGCAGTTGGGGGGGAGGAACCGGGGAGCTGTTTTTT	CASSWGGGTGELFF
-	TRBV11-1	-	TRBJ2-7	TGTGCCAGCAGCTCCCTGTTCGGGTCTGACCCCTACGAGCAGTACTTC	CASSSLFGSDPYEQYF
-	TRBV7-2	many	TRBJ2-5	TGTGCCAGCAGCTTCTCGGGTAATCAAGAGACCCAGTACTTC	CASSFSGNQETQYF
TRBD2	TRBV6-5	many	TRBJ2-5	TGTGCCAGCAGTTACCGTAGCGGGGTGGAGACCCAGTACTTC	CASSYRSGVETQYF
-	TRBV11-2	many	TRBJ2-2	TGTGCCAGCAGCTTACAGAGAAACACCGGGGAGCTGTTTTTT	CASSLQRNTGELFF
TRBD2	TRBV2	many	TRBJ2-1	TGTGCCAGCAGTGAGGTTCTGGGCGGGAGCTCCTACAATGAGCAGTTCTTC	CASSEVLGGSSYNEQFF